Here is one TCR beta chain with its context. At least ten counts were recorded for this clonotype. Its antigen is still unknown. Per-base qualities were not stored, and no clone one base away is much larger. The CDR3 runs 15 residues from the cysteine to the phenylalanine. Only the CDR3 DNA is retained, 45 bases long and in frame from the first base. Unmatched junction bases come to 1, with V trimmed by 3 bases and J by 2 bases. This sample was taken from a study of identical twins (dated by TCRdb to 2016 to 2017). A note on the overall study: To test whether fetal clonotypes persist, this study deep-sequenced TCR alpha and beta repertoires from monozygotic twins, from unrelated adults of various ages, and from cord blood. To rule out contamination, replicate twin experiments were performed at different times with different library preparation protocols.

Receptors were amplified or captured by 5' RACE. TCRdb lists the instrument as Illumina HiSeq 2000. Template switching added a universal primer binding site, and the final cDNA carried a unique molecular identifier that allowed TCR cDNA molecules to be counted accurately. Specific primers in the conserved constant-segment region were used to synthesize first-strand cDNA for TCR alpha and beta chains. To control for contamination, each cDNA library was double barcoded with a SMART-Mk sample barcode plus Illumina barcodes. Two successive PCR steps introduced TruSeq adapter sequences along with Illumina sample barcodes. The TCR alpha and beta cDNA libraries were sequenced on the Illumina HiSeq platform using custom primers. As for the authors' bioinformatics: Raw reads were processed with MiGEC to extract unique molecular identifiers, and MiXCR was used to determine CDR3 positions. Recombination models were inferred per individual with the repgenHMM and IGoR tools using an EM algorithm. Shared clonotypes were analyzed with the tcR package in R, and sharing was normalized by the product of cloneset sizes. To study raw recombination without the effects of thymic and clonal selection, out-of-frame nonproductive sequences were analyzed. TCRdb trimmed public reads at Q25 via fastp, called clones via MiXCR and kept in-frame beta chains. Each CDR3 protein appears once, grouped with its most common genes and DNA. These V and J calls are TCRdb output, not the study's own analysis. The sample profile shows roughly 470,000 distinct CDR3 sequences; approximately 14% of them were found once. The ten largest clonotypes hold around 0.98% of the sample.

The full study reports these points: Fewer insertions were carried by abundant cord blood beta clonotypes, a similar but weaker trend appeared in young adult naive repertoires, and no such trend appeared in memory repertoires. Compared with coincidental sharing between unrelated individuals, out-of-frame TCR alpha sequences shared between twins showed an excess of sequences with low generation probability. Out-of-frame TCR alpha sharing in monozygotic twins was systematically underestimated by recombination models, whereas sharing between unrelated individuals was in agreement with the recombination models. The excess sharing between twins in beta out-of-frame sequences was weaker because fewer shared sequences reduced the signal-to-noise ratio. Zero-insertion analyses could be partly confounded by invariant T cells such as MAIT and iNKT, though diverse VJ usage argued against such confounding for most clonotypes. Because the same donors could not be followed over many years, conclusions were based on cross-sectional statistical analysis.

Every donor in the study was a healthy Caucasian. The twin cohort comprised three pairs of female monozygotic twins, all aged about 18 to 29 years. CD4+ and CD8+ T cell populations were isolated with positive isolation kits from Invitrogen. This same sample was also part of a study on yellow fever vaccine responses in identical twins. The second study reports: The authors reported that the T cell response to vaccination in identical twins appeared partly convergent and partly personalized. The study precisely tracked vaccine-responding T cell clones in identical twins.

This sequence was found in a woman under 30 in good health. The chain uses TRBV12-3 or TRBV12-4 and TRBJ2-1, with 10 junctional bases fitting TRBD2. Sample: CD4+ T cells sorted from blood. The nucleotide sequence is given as TGTGCCAGCAGTTTGACTAGCGGGCCCTACAATGAGCAGTTCTTC. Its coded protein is CASSLTSGPYNEQFF.